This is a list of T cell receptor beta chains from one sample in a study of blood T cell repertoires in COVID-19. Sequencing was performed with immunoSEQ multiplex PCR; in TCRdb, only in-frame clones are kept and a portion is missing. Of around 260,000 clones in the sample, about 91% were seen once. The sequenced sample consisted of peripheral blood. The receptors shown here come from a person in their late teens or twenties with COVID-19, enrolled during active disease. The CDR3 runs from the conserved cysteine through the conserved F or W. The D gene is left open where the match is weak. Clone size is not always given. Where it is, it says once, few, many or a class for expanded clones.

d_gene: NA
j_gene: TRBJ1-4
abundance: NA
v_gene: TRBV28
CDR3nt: TGTGCCAGTGGCAGGGCTAATGAAAAACTGTTTTTT
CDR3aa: CASGRANEKLFF

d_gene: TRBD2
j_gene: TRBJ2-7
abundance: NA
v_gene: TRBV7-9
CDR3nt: TGTGCCAGCAGCTTAACCGGGAGGGCCCACGAGCAGTACTTC
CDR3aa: CASSLTGRAHEQYF

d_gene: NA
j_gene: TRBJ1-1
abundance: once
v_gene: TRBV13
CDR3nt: TGTGCCAGCAGCTTAGACAAAAACACTGAAGCTTTCTTT
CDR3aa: CASSLDKNTEAFF

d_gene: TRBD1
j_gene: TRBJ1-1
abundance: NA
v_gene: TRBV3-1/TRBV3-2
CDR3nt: TGTGCCAGCAGCCAAGGGACAGGGCCAACTGAAGCTTTCTTT
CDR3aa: CASSQGTGPTEAFF

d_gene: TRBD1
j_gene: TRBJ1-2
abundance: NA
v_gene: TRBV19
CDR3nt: TGTGCCAGTAGTATAGTGGGACAGAGTTATGGCTACACCTTC
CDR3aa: CASSIVGQSYGYTF

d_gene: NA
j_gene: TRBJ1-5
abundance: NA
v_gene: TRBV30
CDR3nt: TGTGCCTGGAGCCAACACGAGGGTCAGCCCCAGCATTTT
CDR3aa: CAWSQHEGQPQHF

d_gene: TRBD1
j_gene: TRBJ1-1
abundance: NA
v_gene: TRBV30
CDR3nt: TGTGCCTGGGAGACAGGGGGCGACACTGAAGCTTTCTTT
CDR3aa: CAWETGGDTEAFF

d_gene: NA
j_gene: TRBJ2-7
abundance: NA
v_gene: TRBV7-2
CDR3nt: TGTGCCAGCACCCCCCGGGCAGGGCAACCATACGAGCAGTACTTC
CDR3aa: CASTPRAGQPYEQYF

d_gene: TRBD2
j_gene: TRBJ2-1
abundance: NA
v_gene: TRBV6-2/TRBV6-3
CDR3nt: TGTGCCAGCAGTTCTGGACTAGCGGGGACAAATGAGCAGTTCTTC
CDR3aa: CASSSGLAGTNEQFF

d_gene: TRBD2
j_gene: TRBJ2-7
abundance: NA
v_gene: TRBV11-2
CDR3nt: TGTGCCAGCAGCTTAGGACTAGCGGGGACCTACGAGCAGTACTTC
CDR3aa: CASSLGLAGTYEQYF

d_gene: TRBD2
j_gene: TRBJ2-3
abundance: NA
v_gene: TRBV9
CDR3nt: TGTGCCAGCAGCTTGACTAGCGGGGGGATTCGGGATACGCAGTATTTT
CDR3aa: CASSLTSGGIRDTQYF

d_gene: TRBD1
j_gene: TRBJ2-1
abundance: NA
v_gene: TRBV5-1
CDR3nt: TGCGCCAGCGGCGTCCGACAGGGGGAGGGCTCCTACAATGAGCAGTTCTTC
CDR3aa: CASGVRQGEGSYNEQFF

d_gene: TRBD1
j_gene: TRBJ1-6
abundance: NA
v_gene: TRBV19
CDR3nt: TGTGCCAGCTCCTTGACAGGGACGAATTCACCCCTCCACTTT
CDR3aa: CASSLTGTNSPLHF

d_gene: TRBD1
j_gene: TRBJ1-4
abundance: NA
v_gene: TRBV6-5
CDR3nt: TGTGCCAGCAGGGACAGGGCGTCTAATGAAAAACTGTTTTTT
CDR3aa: CASRDRASNEKLFF

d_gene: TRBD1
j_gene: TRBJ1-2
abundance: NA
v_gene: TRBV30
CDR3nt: TGTGCCTGGTCAATCTTACCGGGACAGGGGTTTGGCTACACCTTC
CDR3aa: CAWSILPGQGFGYTF

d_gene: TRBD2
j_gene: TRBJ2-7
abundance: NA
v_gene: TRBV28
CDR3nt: TGTGCCAGCAGTTTGAGGACTAGCGGAGCCCCCTACGAGCAGTACTTC
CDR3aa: CASSLRTSGAPYEQYF

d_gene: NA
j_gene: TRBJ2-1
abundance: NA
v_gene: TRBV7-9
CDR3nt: TGTGCCAGCAGCGGGCGGGCGGGTCACAATGAGCAGTTCTTC
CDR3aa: CASSGRAGHNEQFF

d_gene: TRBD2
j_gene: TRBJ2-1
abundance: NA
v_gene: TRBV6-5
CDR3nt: TGTGCCAGCAGCGGACTAGCGGGAGCGCCGAATTTCTTC
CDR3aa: CASSGLAGAPNFF

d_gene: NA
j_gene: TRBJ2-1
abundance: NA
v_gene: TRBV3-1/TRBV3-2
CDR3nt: TGTGCCAGCCTCGGCGGCTTCCCTCGCAATGAGCAGTTCTTC
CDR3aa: CASLGGFPRNEQFF

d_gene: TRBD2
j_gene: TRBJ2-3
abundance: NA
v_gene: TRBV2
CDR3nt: TGTGCCAGCAGTCCCCCGGGAGGCGTAGATACGCAGTATTTT
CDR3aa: CASSPPGGVDTQYF

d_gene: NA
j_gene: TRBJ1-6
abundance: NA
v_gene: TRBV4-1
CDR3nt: TGCGCCAGCAGCCAAGACCCAGCAGGGGTTGAGTCACCCCTCCACTTT
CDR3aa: CASSQDPAGVESPLHF

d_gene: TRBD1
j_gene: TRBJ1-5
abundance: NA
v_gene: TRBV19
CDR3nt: TGTGCCAGCGCCCCGACAGGGAGCGGTCAGCCCCAGCATTTT
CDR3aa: CASAPTGSGQPQHF

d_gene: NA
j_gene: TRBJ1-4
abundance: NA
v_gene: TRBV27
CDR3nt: TGTGCCAGCAGTCCAGCGGGCTCAACTAATGAAAAACTGTTTTTT
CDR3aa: CASSPAGSTNEKLFF

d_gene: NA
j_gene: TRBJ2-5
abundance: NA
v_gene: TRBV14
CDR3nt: TGTGCCAGCAGCCAATGGTCGGGTACACAAGAGACCCAGTACTTC
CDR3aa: CASSQWSGTQETQYF

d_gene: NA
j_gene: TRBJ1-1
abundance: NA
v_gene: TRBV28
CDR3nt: TGTGCCAGCCACGGCGGGGGGCGTGGGACTGAAGCTTTCTTT
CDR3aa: CASHGGGRGTEAFF

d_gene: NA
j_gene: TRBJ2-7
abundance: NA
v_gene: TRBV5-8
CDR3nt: TGTGCCAGCAGCGAAATCACCGGCTACACAGGCGAGCAGTACTTC
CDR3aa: CASSEITGYTGEQYF

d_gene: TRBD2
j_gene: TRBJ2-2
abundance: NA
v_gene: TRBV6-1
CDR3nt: TGTGCCAGCAGTGAAGTTGGTAGCGGGAGCGGGGAGCTGTTTTTT
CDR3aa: CASSEVGSGSGELFF

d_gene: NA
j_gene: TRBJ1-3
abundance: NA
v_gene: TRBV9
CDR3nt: TGTGCCAGCAGCCTAACAGGGCCCACCATATATTTT
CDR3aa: CASSLTGPTIYF

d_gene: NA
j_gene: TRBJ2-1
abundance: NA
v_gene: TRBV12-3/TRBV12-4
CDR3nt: TGTGCCAGCAGTTTAGGGGCTTACAATGAGCAGTTCTTC
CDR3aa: CASSLGAYNEQFF

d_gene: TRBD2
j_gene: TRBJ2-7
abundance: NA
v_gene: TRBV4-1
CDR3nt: TGCGCCAGCAGCCAAACTAGCGGGCTTTCCTACGAGCAGTACTTC
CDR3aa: CASSQTSGLSYEQYF

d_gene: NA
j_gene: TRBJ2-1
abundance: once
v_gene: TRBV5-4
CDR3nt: TGTGCCAGCAGCTTATCGTCGGTCAACAATGAGCAGTTCTTC
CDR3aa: CASSLSSVNNEQFF

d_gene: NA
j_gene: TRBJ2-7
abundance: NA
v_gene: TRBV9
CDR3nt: TGTGCCAGCAGCGCCGGAGGTTACGAGCAGTACTTC
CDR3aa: CASSAGGYEQYF

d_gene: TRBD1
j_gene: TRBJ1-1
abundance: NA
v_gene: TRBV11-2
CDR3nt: TGTGCCAGCAGCTTAGGAAGGACAGGAGCTGAAGCTTTCTTT
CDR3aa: CASSLGRTGAEAFF

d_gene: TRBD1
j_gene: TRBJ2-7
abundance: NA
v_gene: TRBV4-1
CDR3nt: TGCGCCAGCAGCCAGGACAGGGGGTGGGAGCAGTACTTC
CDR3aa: CASSQDRGWEQYF

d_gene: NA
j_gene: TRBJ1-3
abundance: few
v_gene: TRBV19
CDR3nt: TGTGCCAGTAGTACACAAGCTGGAAACACCATATATTTT
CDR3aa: CASSTQAGNTIYF

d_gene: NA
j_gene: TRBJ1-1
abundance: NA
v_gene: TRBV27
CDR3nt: TGTGCCAGCAGACAAACAGGGAACACTGAAGCTTTCTTT
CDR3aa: CASRQTGNTEAFF

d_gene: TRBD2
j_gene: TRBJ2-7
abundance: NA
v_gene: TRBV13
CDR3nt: TGTGCCAGCAGTCCCGGTTCGGGGGGCTACGAGCAGTACTTC
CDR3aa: CASSPGSGGYEQYF

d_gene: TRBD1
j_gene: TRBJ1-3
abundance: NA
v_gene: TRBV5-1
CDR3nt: TGCGCCAGCAGCTTGGGACAGGGAGTCGCTGGAAACACCATATATTTT
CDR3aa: CASSLGQGVAGNTIYF

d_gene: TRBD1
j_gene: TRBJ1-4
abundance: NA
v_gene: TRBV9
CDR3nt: TGTGCCAGCAGCGTAGGGACAGGCCTTAGTGAAAAACTGTTTTTT
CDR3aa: CASSVGTGLSEKLFF

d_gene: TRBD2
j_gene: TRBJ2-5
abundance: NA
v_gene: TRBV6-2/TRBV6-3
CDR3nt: TGTGCCAGCAGTTGGGGGGGCCAAGAGACCCAGTACTTC
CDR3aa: CASSWGGQETQYF

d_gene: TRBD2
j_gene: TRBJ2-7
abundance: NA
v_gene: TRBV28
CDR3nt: TGTGCCAGCAGTTTATACGGTGGGACTAGCGGGTTAGATAGGGAGCAGTACTTC
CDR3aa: CASSLYGGTSGLDREQYF

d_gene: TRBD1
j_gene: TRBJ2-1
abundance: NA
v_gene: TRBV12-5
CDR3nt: TGTGCTAGTGGTTTGGTACCCGGGACAGACCCAGCGAACAATGAGCAGTTCTTC
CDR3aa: CASGLVPGTDPANNEQFF

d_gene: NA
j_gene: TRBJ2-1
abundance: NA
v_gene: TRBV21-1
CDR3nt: TGTGCCAACGACAGCGTCTCCTACAATGAGCAGTTCTTC
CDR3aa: CANDSVSYNEQFF

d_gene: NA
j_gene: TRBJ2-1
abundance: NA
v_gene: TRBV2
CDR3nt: TGTGCCAGCAGTGTCCGCGGCTCGGAGACCTACAATGAGCAGTTCTTC
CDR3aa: CASSVRGSETYNEQFF

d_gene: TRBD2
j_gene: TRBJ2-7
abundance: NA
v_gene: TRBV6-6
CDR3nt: TGTGCCAGCAGTAAGGGACTAGCCCCCTTCGAGCAGTACTTC
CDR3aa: CASSKGLAPFEQYF

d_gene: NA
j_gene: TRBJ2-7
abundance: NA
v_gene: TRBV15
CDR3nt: TGTGCCACCAGCACGGACAGAAACTACGAGCAGTACTTC
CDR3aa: CATSTDRNYEQYF